This T cell receptor beta chain appears in the sequencing data of a study of shared clonotypes between healthy human individuals. Looking at the study overall: The composition of the donors was a couple of women and a few men aged 18 to 49. Per-donor plates numbered three CD4 naive, three CD4 memory, two CD8 naive and one CD8 memory.

Positive CCR7 selection of CD45RO-negative cells yielded the naive CD8 cells, and terminally differentiated effector memory CD45RA+ cells were excluded. Germline V gene data show CDR1 as MDHEN and CDR2 as SYDVKM. Trimming took 5 bases from V and 0 from J, leaving 13 bases between them. The CDR3 extends over 16 amino acids. The table came from immunoSEQ multiplex PCR; TCRdb's copy has only in-frame clones and leaves some out. In the table there are some 2.1 million clones, roughly 95% of which are singletons. The chain combines TRBV28 with TRBJ1-4; possible D gene TRBD1, 5 bases. Sample: naive CD8+ T cells from PBMCs. This TCR came from a man aged 18 to 29 in good health. Some clones in this sample may be carry-over from other donors' samples. The CDR3 DNA reads as TGTGCCAGCAGTCACCCTAGGGGTGCAACTAATGAAAAACTGTTTTTT. This encodes CASSHPRGATNEKLFF. Supplemented by reference TRBV28 and TRBJ1-4, the full variable domain reads DVKVTQSSRYLVKRTGEKVFLECVQDMDHENMFWYRQDPGLGLRLIYFSYDVKMKEKGDIPEGYSVSREKKERFSLILESASTNQTSMYLCASSHPRGATNEKLFFGSGTQLSVL.